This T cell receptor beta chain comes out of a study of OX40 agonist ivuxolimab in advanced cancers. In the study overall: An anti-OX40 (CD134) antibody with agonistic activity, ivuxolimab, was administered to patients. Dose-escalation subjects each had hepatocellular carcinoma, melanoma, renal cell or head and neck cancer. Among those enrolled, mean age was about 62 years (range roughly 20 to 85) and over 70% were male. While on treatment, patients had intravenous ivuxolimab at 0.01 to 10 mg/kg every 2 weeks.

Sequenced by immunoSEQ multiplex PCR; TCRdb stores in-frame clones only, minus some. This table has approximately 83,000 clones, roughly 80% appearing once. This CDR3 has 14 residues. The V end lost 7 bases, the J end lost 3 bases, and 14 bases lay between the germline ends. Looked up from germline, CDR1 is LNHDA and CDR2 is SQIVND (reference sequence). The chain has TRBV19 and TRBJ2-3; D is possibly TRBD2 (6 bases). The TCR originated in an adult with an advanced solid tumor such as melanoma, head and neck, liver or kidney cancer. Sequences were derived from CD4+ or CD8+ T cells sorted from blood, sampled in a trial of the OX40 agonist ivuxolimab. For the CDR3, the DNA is TGTGCCAGTACCCCCCATCGGGGGACAGATACGCAGTATTTT. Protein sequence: CASTPHRGTDTQYF.